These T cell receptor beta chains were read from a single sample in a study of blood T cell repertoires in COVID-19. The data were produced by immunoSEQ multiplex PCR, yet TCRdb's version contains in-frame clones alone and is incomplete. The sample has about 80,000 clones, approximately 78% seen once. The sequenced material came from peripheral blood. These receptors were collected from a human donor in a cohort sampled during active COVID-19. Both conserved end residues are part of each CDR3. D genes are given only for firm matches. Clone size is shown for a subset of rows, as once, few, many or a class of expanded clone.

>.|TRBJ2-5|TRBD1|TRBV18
TGTGCCAGCTCACCGACAGGGATCCAAGAGACCCAGTACTTC
CASSPTGIQETQYF
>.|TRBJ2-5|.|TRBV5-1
TGCGCCAGCAGCTTGTTTATCCAAATCGGGGAGACCCAGTACTTC
CASSLFIQIGETQYF
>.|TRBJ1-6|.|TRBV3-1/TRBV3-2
TGTGCCAGCAGCCCGAGGAGGTCCTATAATTCACCCCTCCACTTT
CASSPRRSYNSPLHF
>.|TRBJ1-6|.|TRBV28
TGTGCCAGCAGACTAGGACTGGATTCACCCCTCCACTTT
CASRLGLDSPLHF
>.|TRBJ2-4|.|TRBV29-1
TGCAGCGGCGGGACCGGGGAGAACATTCAGTACTTC
CSGGTGENIQYF
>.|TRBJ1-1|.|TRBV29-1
TGCAGCGTTGAAGGGCAGATGAACACTGAAGCTTTCTTT
CSVEGQMNTEAFF
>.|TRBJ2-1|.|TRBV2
TGTGCCAGCAGTCAACAGGGAAGCTCCTACAATGAGCAGTTCTTC
CASSQQGSSYNEQFF
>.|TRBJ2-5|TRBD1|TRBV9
TGTGCCAGCAGCTCCTTTGACAGGGCACAAGAGACCCAGTACTTC
CASSSFDRAQETQYF
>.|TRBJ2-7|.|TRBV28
TGTGCCAGCAGTTCCCCACCAGGGGCCTACGAGCAGTACTTC
CASSSPPGAYEQYF
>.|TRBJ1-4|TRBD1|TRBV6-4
TGTGCCAGCAGGCCGGGACAGGGGGCCCCTAATGAAAAACTGTTTTTT
CASRPGQGAPNEKLFF
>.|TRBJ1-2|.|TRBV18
TGTGCCAGCTCACCACCCTTGAGGGACTATGGCTACACCTTC
CASSPPLRDYGYTF
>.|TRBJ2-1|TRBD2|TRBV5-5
TGTGCCAGCAGCTTGGCAGGGTCGCCGCGGGGGAATGAGCAGTTCTTC
CASSLAGSPRGNEQFF
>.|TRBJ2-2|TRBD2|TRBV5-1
TGCGCCAGCAGCTTGGTAGCGGGGGACAACACCGGGGAGCTGTTTTTT
CASSLVAGDNTGELFF
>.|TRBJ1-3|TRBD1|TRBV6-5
TGTGCCAGCAGAAGGGGGCCGACCTCTGGAAACACCATATATTTT
CASRRGPTSGNTIYF
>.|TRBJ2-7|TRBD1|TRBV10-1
TGCGCCAGCAGCGCGGGACAGGGCTACGAGCAGTACTTC
CASSAGQGYEQYF
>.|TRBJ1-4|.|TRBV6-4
TGTGCCAGCAGCAGGGTTCTAGGTGAAAAACTGTTTTTT
CASSRVLGEKLFF
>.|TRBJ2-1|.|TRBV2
TGTGCCAGCAGTGAAGAGAGGAAACAGTTCTTC
CASSEERKQFF
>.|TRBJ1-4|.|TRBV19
TGTGCCAGTAGCCCACAGGGAATGACTAATGAAAAACTGTTTTTT
CASSPQGMTNEKLFF
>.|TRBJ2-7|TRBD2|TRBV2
TGTGCCAGTTATTCCCCGGGACTAGCGGGGGGGAGCGAGCAGTACTTC
CASYSPGLAGGSEQYF
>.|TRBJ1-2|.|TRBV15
TGTGCCACCAGCAGAGATCAGTGGAGGGCCGAGGGCTACACCTTC
CATSRDQWRAEGYTF
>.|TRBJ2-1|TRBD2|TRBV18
TGTGCCAGCTCACCACCGAGCGGGGGGGCCGATGAGCAGTTCTTC
CASSPPSGGADEQFF
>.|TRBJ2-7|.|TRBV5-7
TGTGCCAGCAGCTTGCCCTTCGGGGGAGGCAACGAGCAGTACTTC
CASSLPFGGGNEQYF
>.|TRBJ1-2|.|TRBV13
TGTGCCAGCAGCCCTAGGACAGACCTTAACTATGGCTACACCTTC
CASSPRTDLNYGYTF
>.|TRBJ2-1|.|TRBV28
TGTGCCAGCAGTACCTCGACTAATGAGCAGTTCTTC
CASSTSTNEQFF
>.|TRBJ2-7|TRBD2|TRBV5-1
TGCGCCAGCAGCTTGGCCGGGAGGGCCTCCTACGAGCAGTACTTC
CASSLAGRASYEQYF
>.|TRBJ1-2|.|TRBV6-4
TGTGCCAGCAGGCCTGGAGGGAACTATGGCTACACCTTC
CASRPGGNYGYTF
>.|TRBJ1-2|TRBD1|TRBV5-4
TGTGCCAGCAGCTTGGGGACAGGGCCAAACTATGGCTACACCTTC
CASSLGTGPNYGYTF
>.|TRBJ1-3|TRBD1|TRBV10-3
TGTGCCACAGGGACAGGCTCTGGAAACACCATATATTTT
CATGTGSGNTIYF
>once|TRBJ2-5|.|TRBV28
TGTGCCAGCAGTCCCGACGGGGAGACCCAGTACTTC
CASSPDGETQYF
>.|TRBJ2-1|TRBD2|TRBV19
TGTGCCAGTATGACCATAGGGACTAGCGGGGGATACAATGAGCAGTTCTTC
CASMTIGTSGGYNEQFF
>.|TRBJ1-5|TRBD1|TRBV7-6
TGTGCCAGCAGCTTAGCGGGACAGCGGCCCCAGCATTTT
CASSLAGQRPQHF
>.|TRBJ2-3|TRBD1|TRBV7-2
TGTGCCAGCAGCTTAGGAGGGGGCCCAGATACGCAGTATTTT
CASSLGGGPDTQYF
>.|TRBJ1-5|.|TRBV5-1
TGCGCCAGGTTGCCGGGGGAGAATCAGCCCCAGCATTTT
CARLPGENQPQHF
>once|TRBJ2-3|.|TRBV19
TGTGCCAGTAGTATGGGGCGGGGGCCAGATGCAGATACGCAGTATTTT
CASSMGRGPDADTQYF
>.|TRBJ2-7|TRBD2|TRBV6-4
TGTGCCAGCAGCCGGGACTACCTAGGGGAGCAGTACTTC
CASSRDYLGEQYF
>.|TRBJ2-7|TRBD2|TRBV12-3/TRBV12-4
TGTGCCAGCAGCCGCGGGGGGGCCCCGTACTTC
CASSRGGAPYF
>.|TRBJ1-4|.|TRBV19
TGTGCCAGTAGCAGACAGGTCTATAGTGAAAAACTGTTTTTT
CASSRQVYSEKLFF
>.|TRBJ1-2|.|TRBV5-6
TGTGCCAGCAGCTTGAACAGCTATGGCTACACCTTC
CASSLNSYGYTF
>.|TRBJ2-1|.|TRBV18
TGTGCCAGCTCACCAGGCAGGAACAATGAGCAGTTCTTC
CASSPGRNNEQFF
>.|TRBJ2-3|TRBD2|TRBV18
TGTGCCAGCTCACCACCAGTTCTAGCGGGGGACACAGATACGCAGTATTTT
CASSPPVLAGDTDTQYF
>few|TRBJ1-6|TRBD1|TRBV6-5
TGTGCCAGCAGTTACCGACAGGGGAGTTCACCCCTCCACTTT
CASSYRQGSSPLHF
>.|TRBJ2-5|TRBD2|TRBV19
TGTGCCAGTAGTATCCCGGGGGGTGGTGAGACCCAGTACTTC
CASSIPGGGETQYF
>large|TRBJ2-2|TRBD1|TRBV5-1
TGCGCCAGCAGCCCGACAGGGGGGCTCGGGGAGCTGTTTTTT
CASSPTGGLGELFF
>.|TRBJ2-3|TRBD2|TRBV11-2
TGTGCCAGCAGCTTAGGACTTCTAGCGGGGGGTAAACGCACAGATACGCAGTATTTT
CASSLGLLAGGKRTDTQYF
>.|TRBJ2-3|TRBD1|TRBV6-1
TGTGCCAGCAGTGACCTTCTTGGCAGGGGGAGTCCAGATACGCAGTATTTT
CASSDLLGRGSPDTQYF
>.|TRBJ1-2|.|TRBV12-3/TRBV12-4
TGTGCCAGCATCCGGACCGGACTCTATGGCTACACCTTC
CASIRTGLYGYTF
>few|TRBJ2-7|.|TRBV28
TGTGCCAGCAGTCCCTCAGGCCCCTCCTACGAGCAGTACTTC
CASSPSGPSYEQYF
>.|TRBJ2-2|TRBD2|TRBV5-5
TGTGCCAGCAGCTTGTCGCTAGCGGGGGGGCAGACCGGGGAGCTGTTTTTT
CASSLSLAGGQTGELFF
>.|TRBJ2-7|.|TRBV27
TGTGCCAGCAGTCCCCAGAATGTCTACGAGCAGTACTTC
CASSPQNVYEQYF
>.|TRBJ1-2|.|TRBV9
TGTGCCAGCAGCGTAGAGCAGGGATATGGCTACACCTTC
CASSVEQGYGYTF
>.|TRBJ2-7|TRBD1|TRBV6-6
TGTGCCAGCAGTCCTACAGGGGACGAGCAGTACTTC
CASSPTGDEQYF
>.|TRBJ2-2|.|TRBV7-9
TGTGCCAGCAGCTACGGGTTAACAGGGTTAAACACCGGGGAGCTGTTTTTT
CASSYGLTGLNTGELFF
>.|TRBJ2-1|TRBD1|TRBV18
TGTGCCAGCACCATCGGACAGGCCTCCTACAATGAGCAGTTCTTC
CASTIGQASYNEQFF
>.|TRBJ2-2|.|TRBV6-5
TGTGCCAGCAGTTACTCGCAGGGGATGAGCACCGGGGAGCTGTTTTTT
CASSYSQGMSTGELFF
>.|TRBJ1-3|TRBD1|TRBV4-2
TGTGCCAGCAGATCCGGGACAGGGCAGTTTTCTGGAAACACCATATATTTT
CASRSGTGQFSGNTIYF
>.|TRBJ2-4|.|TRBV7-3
TGTGCCAGCAGCGCGCAGGGCACAAACATTCAGTACTTC
CASSAQGTNIQYF
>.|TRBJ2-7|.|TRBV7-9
TGTGCCAGCAGCTTACCTTCTCAGGGGGAGCAGTACTTC
CASSLPSQGEQYF
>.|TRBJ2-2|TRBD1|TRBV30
TGTGCCTGGAATCCGTACAGGGGTCGTAACACCGGGGAGCTGTTTTTT
CAWNPYRGRNTGELFF
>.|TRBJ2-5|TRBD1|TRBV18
TGTGCCAGCTCATACTTCGGGACAGGGGACGGAGAGACCCAGTACTTC
CASSYFGTGDGETQYF
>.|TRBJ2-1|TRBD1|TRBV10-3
TGTGCCAGCCGGGACAGGGGCTACAATGAGCAGTTCTTC
CASRDRGYNEQFF